The entry below gives a single TCR beta chain sequence along with its context. Its matching antigen is unknown. The use of a sample-barcoded 5' primer and a J-beta primer mix characterized a second PCR of about 6 to 12 cycles. The template-switch adaptor was a 5' adaptor with 12 random nucleotides. It tagged each cDNA molecule. A single record per CDR3 protein comes from TCRdb applying MiXCR to the 5' RACE reads. This table has just under 750,000 distinct CDR3 sequences, approximately 22% appearing once. Germline lookup yields CDR1 LGHDT and CDR2 YNNKEL (reference sequence). The CDR3 has 13 amino acids. V trimming: 4 bases; J trimming: 6 bases; junction bases outside the gene matches: 5. The sample originates from a study of blood T cells in healthy people across ages. Study observations and caveats: Age showed a roughly linear inverse relationship with TCR beta diversity per million T cells. With unsorted PBMCs, a conclusive comparison of naive versus antigen-experienced cells was not possible. Naive T cell percentage showed a strong correlation with TCR beta diversity.

The chain employs TRBV3-1 and TRBJ2-7; 8 positions match TRBD2. The source material was blood. The source of this sequence is a man between 65 and 79 years old in good health. This CDR3 is CASSRQTSGEQYF. DNA for the CDR3: TGTGCCAGCAGCCGACAAACTAGCGGCGAGCAGTACTTC.